Following are 10 T cell receptor beta chains from one sample sequenced in a study of T cell responses to AZD1222 COVID-19 vaccine (dated by TCRdb to the early 2020s). Libraries were built with the immunoSEQ multiplex PCR assay. TCRdb retrieved this table from immuneACCESS and kept in-frame rearrangements only. Not all clones are present; in checked studies, unresolved V genes account for under half, and no reason is known for the remainder. For this sample there are about 150,000 clones; 80% to 95% appear just once. The ten largest clones capture roughly 2.3% of the sample. The sample's time point label is to be understood as: baseline before first vaccination. The input for sequencing was peripheral blood, taken on day 0 of AZD1222 vaccination. The receptors shown here come from an adult in good health.

The J gene is TRBJ2-2, the V gene TRBV9; 12 nucleotides match TRBD2. The CDR3 spans 15 residues. V shed 0 bases, J shed 7 bases, and the junction held 1 base outside the gene matches. CDR1 and CDR2 from the germline V gene are SGDLS and YYNGEE. CDR3 sequence (DNA): TGTGCCAGCAGCGTAGAACTAGCGGGGGGCGGGGAGCTGTTTTTT. It encodes CASSVELAGGGELFF.

V and J are TRBV6-6 and TRBJ2-7; possibly TRBD1 for D (5 bases). Germline CDR1 reads MNHNY; CDR2 reads SVGAGI (reference sequence). The CDR3 is 14 amino acids. The V gene lost 6 bases and the J gene lost 3 bases, with 15 bases spanning the gap. This CDR3 reads CASRQERTNYEQYF. For the CDR3, the DNA is TGTGCCAGCAGACAGGAACGGACCAACTACGAGCAGTACTTC.

The rearrangement links TRBV7-2 to TRBJ2-1, with 7 bases matching TRBD2. This CDR3 spans 14 amino acids. Trimming removed 1 base from V and 7 bases from J; junction bases left unmatched: 4. CDR1 is SGHTA, CDR2 FQGNSA, per germline. The CDR3 sequence: CASSLGGLVNEQFF. The CDR3 DNA reads TGTGCCAGCAGCTTAGGCGGACTAGTAAATGAGCAGTTCTTC.

The rearrangement uses TRBV18 and TRBJ2-5, with unresolved D. Per the germline V gene, CDR1 is KGHSH and CDR2 is LQKENI. This CDR3 spans 12 amino acids. Trimming removed 3 bases at V and 0 bases at J, with 2 bases between. CDR3 loop: CASSPYQETQYF. The DNA of the CDR3 is TGTGCCAGCTCACCGTACCAAGAGACCCAGTACTTC.

The sample holds a few counts of this clone. This chain connects TRBV18 to TRBJ1-5, with D possibly matching TRBD1 (5 bases). The V and J ends lost 0 bases and 0 bases respectively, with 6 bases between them. CDR1 is KGHSH, CDR2 LQKENI, per germline. CDR3 length: 15 amino acids. CDR3 amino acids: CASSPPGLSNQPQHF. CDR3 nucleotides: TGTGCCAGCTCACCACCGGGACTTAGCAATCAGCCCCAGCATTTT. The whole variable domain, filled in from reference TRBV18 and TRBJ1-5, reads NAGVMQNPRHLVRRRGQEARLRCSPMKGHSHVYWYRQLPEEGLKFMVYLQKENIIDESGMPKERFSAEFPKEGPSILRIQQVVRGDSAAYFCASSPPGLSNQPQHFGDGTRLSIL.

The DNA of the CDR3 is TGTGCCAGCACCAGACAGGGGGCGAGCGGGGAGCTGTTTTTT. Its translation is CASTRQGASGELFF. This sequence joins TRBV27 and TRBJ2-2; 10 bases line up with TRBD1. The CDR3 totals 14 residues. V lost 7 bases and J lost 7; bases outside the gene matches: 6. Per the germline V gene, CDR1 is MNHEY and CDR2 is SMNVEV (reference sequence).

The chain uses TRBV7-9 and TRBJ1-5, with TRBD1 identical over 8 bases. After removal of 4 bases from V and 3 bases from J, the junction contained 17 bases not matched to a gene. The CDR3 extends over 19 amino acids. Germline CDR1 and CDR2: SEHNR and FQNEAQ (reference sequence). CDR3 nucleotide sequence: TGTGCCAGCAGCTACGGGATAGGAGACAGGGGCACCTTCAATCAGCCCCAGCATTTT. Translating gives CASSYGIGDRGTFNQPQHF.

This clone was detected once. The gene calls are TRBV28 and TRBJ1-1; maybe TRBD1 (6 bases). The V gene lost 5 bases and the J gene lost 5 bases, with 18 bases spanning the gap. CDR1 and CDR2 from the germline V gene are MDHEN and SYDVKM. The CDR3 length is 15 residues. In DNA form, the CDR3 reads TGTGCCAGCAGTCCCCCCCAGGGGCCGGGAACTGAAGCTTTCTTT. Translation gives CASSPPQGPGTEAFF. Complete variable domain (other parts from reference TRBV28 and TRBJ1-1): DVKVTQSSRYLVKRTGEKVFLECVQDMDHENMFWYRQDPGLGLRLIYFSYDVKMKEKGDIPEGYSVSREKKERFSLILESASTNQTSMYLCASSPPQGPGTEAFFGQGTRLTVV.

The V and J genes are TRBV27 and TRBJ2-7; D unresolved. The germline V gene encodes CDR1 MNHEY and CDR2 SMNVEV (reference sequence). The CDR3 covers 15 residues. The germline V and J ends were trimmed by 6 bases and 0 bases, with 15 bases remaining between them. The CDR3 nucleotides are TGTGCCAGCAGCCCCGTTCGAGGCTTCTCCTACGAGCAGTACTTC. Residues: CASSPVRGFSYEQYF.

The chain recombines TRBV2 with TRBJ2-7; 15 bases are shared with TRBD2. V shed 8 bases and J 2 bases; nucleotides not matched to a gene: 10. The germline CDR1 and CDR2 sequences are SNHLY and FYNNEI. The CDR3 runs 17 residues. Here the CDR3 reads CASLGGTSGGSTYEQYF. The CDR3 DNA reads as TGTGCCAGCCTAGGTGGGACTAGCGGGGGGAGCACCTACGAGCAGTACTTC. Supplemented by reference TRBV2 and TRBJ2-7, the full variable domain reads EPEVTQTPSHQVTQMGQEVILRCVPISNHLYFYWYRQILGQKVEFLVSFYNNEISEKSEIFDDQFSVERPDGSNFTLKIRSTKLEDSAMYFCASLGGTSGGSTYEQYFGPGTRLTVT.